This TCR beta chain was sequenced during a study of regulatory T cells. Study results and caveats: In CD3G-deficient patients, conventional CD4+ T cells were enriched for hydrophobic CDR3 residues at positions 6 and 7. Skewed V and J usage and few unique V-J pairs marked patient repertoires, most in Tregs.

Concerning this clone: Its antigen is undetermined.

V gave up 3 bases and J gave up 6 bases, with 17 bases separating them. Germline V gene lookup returns CDR1 MDHEN and CDR2 SYDVKM. The CDR3 runs to 16 residues. Two CD3G-deficient patients had more severe autoimmunity; all had some. Patients aged 2 to 39 years had fewer naive T cells. Sorting split CD4+ cells into CD25-high CD127-low Tregs and CD25-low CD127-high conventional T cells. Amplification used 52 TRBV primers and 13 TRBJ primers. The table came from immunoSEQ multiplex PCR; TCRdb's copy has only in-frame clones and leaves some out. The sample holds more than 15,000 clones, around 83% seen once.

The specimen sequenced was conventional CD4+ T cells sorted from blood. The rearrangement joins TRBV28 to TRBJ2-2, with D unclear. The TCR comes from a person younger than 45 with CD3G deficiency. In nucleotides, the CDR3 is TGTGCCAGCAGTTTTGGACCACACACACCCTCCGGGGAGCTGTTTTTT. Residues: CASSFGPHTPSGELFF.